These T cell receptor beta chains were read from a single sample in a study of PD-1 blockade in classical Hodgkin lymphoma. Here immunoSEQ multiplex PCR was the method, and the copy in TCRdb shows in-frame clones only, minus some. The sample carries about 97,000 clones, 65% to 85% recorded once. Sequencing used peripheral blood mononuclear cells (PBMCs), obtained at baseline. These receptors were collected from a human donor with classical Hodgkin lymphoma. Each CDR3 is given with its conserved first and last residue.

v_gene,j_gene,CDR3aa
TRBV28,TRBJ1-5,CARQRDRGRDQPQHF
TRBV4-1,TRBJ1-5,CASSLGGSGNQPQHF
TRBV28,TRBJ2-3,CASSTQLAGGADTQYF
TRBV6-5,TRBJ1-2,CASSYRPTGYGYTF
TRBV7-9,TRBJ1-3,CASSLGALSSGNTIYF
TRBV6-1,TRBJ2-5,CAIGGSTATQYF
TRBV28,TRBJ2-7,CASSRIYEQYF
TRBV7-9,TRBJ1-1,CASSLGRARTTEAFF
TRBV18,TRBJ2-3,CASSPNSGSFTDTQYF
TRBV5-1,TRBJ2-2,CASSLVPTGGGLAGELFF
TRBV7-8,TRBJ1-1,CASSLEGSSRSEAFF
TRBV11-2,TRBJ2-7,CASSLDQGRTVYEQYF
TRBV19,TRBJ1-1,CASSIDRATEAFF
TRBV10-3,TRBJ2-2,CAISEGGTGELFF
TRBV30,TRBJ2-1,CAWSATPARNEQFF
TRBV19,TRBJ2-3,CASKEQRETSDTQYF
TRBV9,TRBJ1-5,CASSVGPSNQPQHF
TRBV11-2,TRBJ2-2,CASSLLAGGPAELFF
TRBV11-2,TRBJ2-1,CASSLLSWRAYNEQFF
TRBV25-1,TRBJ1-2,CASSDLGQVGVHGYTF
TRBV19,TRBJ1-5,CASSGAGLISYSNQPQHF
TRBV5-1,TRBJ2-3,CASSITSGSTDTQYF
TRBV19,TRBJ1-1,CAKTEAFF
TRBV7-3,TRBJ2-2,CASSHLRGPLNTGELFF
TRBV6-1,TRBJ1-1,CASSPNRGYTEAFF
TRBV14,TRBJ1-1,CASSPRVTLNTEAFF
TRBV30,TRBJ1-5,CAWTSVDNQPQHF
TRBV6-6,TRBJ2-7,CASSYDGRGAYEQYF
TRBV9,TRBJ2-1,CASSVWKRTNEQFF
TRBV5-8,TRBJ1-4,CASSSGTGSTNEKLFF
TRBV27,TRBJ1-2,CASSLSGRGNYGYTF